A selection of T cell receptor beta chains follows, all from one sample in a study of early T cells in non-severe SARS-CoV-2 infection. From the 5' RACE reads, TCRdb called clonotypes with MiXCR, one entry per CDR3 protein. The data show roughly 75,000 distinct CDR3 sequences, roughly 9.4% seen once. Sample: whole blood. These receptors originate from an adult who was a healthcare worker with PCR-confirmed SARS-CoV-2 infection or an uninfected control (not recorded which). CDR3s include the opening cysteine and the closing phenylalanine or tryptophan. D genes are given only for firm matches. Clone size is not always given. Where it is, it says once, few, many or a class for expanded clones.

NA,many,TRBJ2-2,TRBV10-3,CAIRADDTGELFF
NA,many,TRBJ2-1,TRBV7-2,CASSLASTGGGYNEQFF
TRBD1,many,TRBJ2-7,TRBV10-2,CASSVLSGQSAYEQYF
NA,many,TRBJ2-2,TRBV18,CASSPLAEGELFF
NA,many,TRBJ2-2,TRBV11-2,CASTYPQGYGVNTGELFF
NA,few,TRBJ2-2,TRBV20-1,CSAKDRDVYYTGELFF
TRBD2,NA,TRBJ2-1,TRBV12-3/TRBV12-4,CPSSSVERDLYNEQFF
NA,many,TRBJ1-4,TRBV6-5,CASSAHRRRRKKLFF
TRBD2,NA,TRBJ2-1,TRBV5-4,CASSLRLAGEQFF
TRBD2,many,TRBJ2-1,TRBV12-3/TRBV12-4,CASSPLAGFGSEQFF
TRBD2,NA,TRBJ2-7,TRBV11-1,CASSLAKTSGSPEQYF
TRBD2,many,TRBJ2-1,TRBV20-1,CSASRGLPYNEQFF
NA,NA,TRBJ2-1,TRBV3-1,CADSQGADSYNEQFF
NA,few,TRBJ2-2,TRBV5-1,CASSFKRGDTGELFF